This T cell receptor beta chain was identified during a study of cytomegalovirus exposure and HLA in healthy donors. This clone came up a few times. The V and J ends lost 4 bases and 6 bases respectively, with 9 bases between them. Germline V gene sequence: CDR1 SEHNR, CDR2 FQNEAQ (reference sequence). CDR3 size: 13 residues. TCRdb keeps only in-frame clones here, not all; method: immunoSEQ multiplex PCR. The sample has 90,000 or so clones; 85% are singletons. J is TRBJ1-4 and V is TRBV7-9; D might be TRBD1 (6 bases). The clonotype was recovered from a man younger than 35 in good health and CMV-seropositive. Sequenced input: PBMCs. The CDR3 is CASSYRVDEKLFF. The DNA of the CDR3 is TGTGCCAGCAGCTACAGGGTGGATGAAAAACTGTTTTTT.